Listed below are T cell receptor beta chains from one sample, sequenced in a study of long-term antiretroviral therapy in people with HIV. Measured with immunoSEQ multiplex PCR; TCRdb has only the in-frame clones, and not every one. The sample consists of 30,000 to 50,000 clones, 75% to 90% of them appearing once. The sample was unsorted PBMCs, taken 3.1 years after starting antiretroviral therapy. The receptors were gathered from a woman in her forties or fifties with HIV. Each CDR3 is given with its conserved first and last residue. D genes are given only for firm matches. Size is omitted from some rows. Given values are once, few, many or a class for expanded clones.

abundance | j_gene | v_gene | d_gene | CDR3nt | CDR3aa
once | TRBJ1-3 | TRBV10-2 | - | TGCGCCAGCCGTTCGACGGCCGGCTCTGGAAACACCATATATTTT | CASRSTAGSGNTIYF
- | TRBJ2-2 | TRBV25-1 | - | TGTGCCAGCAGTGAAGGGAGGTTCACCGGGGAGCTGTTTTTT | CASSEGRFTGELFF
- | TRBJ1-2 | TRBV19 | - | TGTGCCAGTAGCTTCCCCGGACACGACTATGGCTACACCTTC | CASSFPGHDYGYTF
- | TRBJ1-2 | TRBV5-6 | - | TGTGCCAGCAGCTCAGGACGGGCTAACTATGGCTACACCTTC | CASSSGRANYGYTF
- | TRBJ2-5 | TRBV5-1 | - | TGCGCCAGCAGCTCTGGCCCCGGGGAGACCCAGTACTTC | CASSSGPGETQYF
- | TRBJ1-1 | TRBV9 | - | TGTGCCAGCAGCTCCGCAGGGGACACTGAAGCTTTCTTT | CASSSAGDTEAFF
- | TRBJ2-7 | TRBV7-3 | TRBD1 | TGTGCCAGCAGCTTAAGAGGCAGGGGGTCGGACGAGCAGTACTTC | CASSLRGRGSDEQYF
- | TRBJ2-7 | TRBV5-1 | - | TGCGCCAGCAGCTTGTCGGCCGTCTACGAGCAGTACTTC | CASSLSAVYEQYF
- | TRBJ2-7 | TRBV19 | - | TGTGCCAGTAGTGAAACCGGGACTGGCATTACGCAGCAGTACTTC | CASSETGTGITQQYF
few | TRBJ1-1 | TRBV4-1 | - | TGCGCCAGCAGCCAGTATACCGGCACTGAAGCTTTCTTT | CASSQYTGTEAFF
once | TRBJ1-6 | TRBV6-4 | TRBD1 | TGTGCCAGCAGTGCCGGGACAGGCGTTAATTCACCCCTCCACTTT | CASSAGTGVNSPLHF
- | TRBJ1-2 | TRBV5-6 | - | TGTGCCAGCAGCTTGGGCTCCGGCAGGGCGGTAAGGGGCTACACCTTC | CASSLGSGRAVRGYTF
- | TRBJ2-7 | TRBV7-2 | - | TGTGCCAGCAGCTTAGTGGGTACCGAGCAGTACTTC | CASSLVGTEQYF
- | TRBJ2-7 | TRBV4-1 | - | TGCGCCAGCAGCCAAAACCACGTAGAATACTCCTACGAGCAGTACTTC | CASSQNHVEYSYEQYF
- | TRBJ2-7 | TRBV27 | TRBD1 | TGTGCCAGCAGTTTCGGACAGGGGTTCCCCTACGAGCAGTACTTC | CASSFGQGFPYEQYF
- | TRBJ1-1 | TRBV5-1 | - | TGCGCCAGCGCTTATAATGGTGGGAACACTGAAGCTTTCTTT | CASAYNGGNTEAFF
- | TRBJ1-1 | TRBV7-9 | - | TGTGCCAGCAGCTTAGTACCCCCGAACACTGAAGCTTTCTTT | CASSLVPPNTEAFF
- | TRBJ2-2 | TRBV7-7 | - | TGTGCTAGCAGCTTAGACGGGTGGGACACCGGGGAGCTGTTTTTT | CASSLDGWDTGELFF
- | TRBJ2-2 | TRBV30 | - | TGTGCCTGGAGTGACCTTACCGGGGAGCTGTTTTTT | CAWSDLTGELFF
- | TRBJ2-7 | TRBV4-1 | - | TGCGCCAGCAGCCAAGAACGGGGGATTGAGCAGTACTTC | CASSQERGIEQYF
- | TRBJ2-3 | TRBV27 | - | TGTGCCAGCAGTTACGGGGGAGCGCAGTATTTT | CASSYGGAQYF
- | TRBJ2-1 | TRBV5-8 | - | TGTGCCAGCAGCTTGAGGAGAGGGAAGCATGAGCAGTTCTTC | CASSLRRGKHEQFF
- | TRBJ1-2 | TRBV7-9 | - | TGTGCCAGCAGCAGAGAAGGACCGTACTATGGCTACACCTTC | CASSREGPYYGYTF
- | TRBJ1-5 | TRBV11-2 | TRBD1 | TGTGCCAGCAGCTTAGCCACAGGGGGCGGCAATCAGCCCCAGCATTTT | CASSLATGGGNQPQHF
once | TRBJ2-1 | TRBV6-4 | - | TGTGCCAGCAGTGATGTTGCGGGGAGCTCCTACAATGAGCAGTTCTTC | CASSDVAGSSYNEQFF
- | TRBJ1-1 | TRBV15 | - | TGTGCCACCAGCAGACCACCCAGGGGCACTGAAGCTTTCTTT | CATSRPPRGTEAFF
- | TRBJ1-6 | TRBV6-5 | - | TGTGCCAGCAGCGTACAGCCCATGGATTCACCCCTCCACTTT | CASSVQPMDSPLHF
- | TRBJ1-4 | TRBV12-5 | - | TGTGCTAGTGGTTTGGTAAGGACAGACAGAGCAACTAATGAAAAACTGTTTTTT | CASGLVRTDRATNEKLFF
- | TRBJ1-2 | TRBV6-1 | - | TGTGCCAGCAGCCCCGACAGTAACTATGGCTACACCTTC | CASSPDSNYGYTF
- | TRBJ2-7 | TRBV2 | - | TGTGCCAGCAGTGAAGCGCTTTTTGGACTGGCCGAGCAGTACTTC | CASSEALFGLAEQYF
- | TRBJ2-3 | TRBV6-1 | - | TGTGCCAGCAGTCTCTCAGGGGCCACAGATACGCAGTATTTT | CASSLSGATDTQYF
- | TRBJ1-1 | TRBV15 | - | TGTGCCACCAGCAGAGGGTATGGGTTTGAAGCTTTCTTT | CATSRGYGFEAFF
- | TRBJ1-4 | TRBV9 | - | TGTGCCAGCAGCGTTTCCCCAGCGTCGACTAATGAAAAACTGTTTTTT | CASSVSPASTNEKLFF
- | TRBJ2-5 | TRBV11-3 | - | TGTGCCAGCAGCCAAGGGCCGGACTGGGGGGAGACCCAGTACTTC | CASSQGPDWGETQYF
- | TRBJ2-2 | TRBV9 | TRBD1 | TGTGCCAGCAGCGTCGGCGACAGGGAAATCACCGGGGAGCTGTTTTTT | CASSVGDREITGELFF
once | TRBJ1-4 | TRBV30 | - | TGTGCCTGGAGTGCCACGGCCCGAGGGGCAACTAATGAAAAACTGTTTTTT | CAWSATARGATNEKLFF
- | TRBJ2-1 | TRBV9 | - | TGTGCCAGCAGCGTGGGGGGCACATACAATGAGCAGTTCTTC | CASSVGGTYNEQFF
- | TRBJ2-3 | TRBV7-9 | - | TGTGCCAGCAGCTTAGCGCTGAGCACAGATACGCAGTATTTT | CASSLALSTDTQYF
- | TRBJ1-4 | TRBV7-3 | - | TGTGCCAGCAGCTTATACGGACTCAATGAAAAACTGTTTTTT | CASSLYGLNEKLFF
- | TRBJ1-2 | TRBV6-5 | - | TGTGCCAGCAGTTTGTCGGGTTACTATGGCTACACCTTC | CASSLSGYYGYTF
- | TRBJ1-3 | TRBV9 | - | TGTGCCAGCAGCGCGACGCGCTCTGGAAACACCATATATTTT | CASSATRSGNTIYF
- | TRBJ2-2 | TRBV7-2 | - | TGTGCCAGCAGCTTTAGGTTACAGAACACCGGGGAGCTGTTTTTT | CASSFRLQNTGELFF